Here is one T cell receptor (beta chain) with its context. The sample belongs to a study of T cells in Graves' hyperthyroidism and ophthalmopathy. Exclusions: uncontrolled infection, other autoimmune disease, pregnancy, lactation. Germline lookup yields CDR1 SGDLS and CDR2 YYNGEE. The CDR3 has 16 residues. V lost 0 bases to trimming and J lost 3 bases; unmatched junction nucleotides: 6. TCR beta CDR3 region amplification was performed from RNA transcripts. TCR CDR3 regions were first amplified by RT-PCR with HTBI primers. TCRdb re-analysed the multiplex PCR reads in MiXCR, keeping a single row per CDR3 protein. The sample yields hundreds of thousands of distinct CDR3 sequences, roughly 14% seen once.

The V call is TRBV9, the J call TRBJ2-5; 9 nucleotides match TRBD2. Sequencing was done on a sample of blood. The clonotype was recovered from a woman in her thirties or forties with Graves' ophthalmopathy. The CDR3 region has the DNA TGTGCCAGCAGCGTAGACGCGGGAGGGTGGGAAGAGACCCAGTACTTC. Its translation: CASSVDAGGWEETQYF.